The next 6 T cell receptor beta chains were all read from a single sample in a study of T cells in localized non-small cell lung cancer. Assay: immunoSEQ multiplex PCR; the TCRdb copy retains only in-frame clones and omits some. The repertoire includes around 100,000 clones, roughly 87% of them detected once, and around 14% sits in the top ten. The input for sequencing was peripheral blood, taken before any cancer treatment. Receptors originate from a man aged 35 to 69 with stage I squamous cell lung carcinoma.

The J gene is TRBJ1-1, the V gene TRBV7-9; D remains ambiguous. Trimming took 2 bases from V and 5 from J, leaving 3 bases between them. CDR3 length equals 11 residues. Looked up from germline, CDR1 is SEHNR and CDR2 is FQNEAQ (reference sequence). The CDR3 region is CASSLFTEAFF. CDR3 DNA: TGTGCCAGCAGCTTATTTACTGAAGCTTTCTTT.

The genes are TRBV6-5 and TRBJ2-2, with D perhaps TRBD1 or TRBD2 (6 bases each). In germline, CDR1 is MNHEY, CDR2 SVGAGI. The length of the CDR3 is 15 residues. V was trimmed by 6 bases and J by 6 bases, leaving 17 bases between them. The CDR3 spells CASSHIRGGSGELFF. For the CDR3, the DNA is TGTGCCAGCAGCCACATCCGAGGGGGGTCCGGGGAGCTGTTTTTT.

The rearrangement joins TRBV6-6 to TRBJ1-5, with D perhaps TRBD1 (6 bases). Germline assignment: CDR1 MNHNY and CDR2 SVGAGI (reference sequence). This CDR3 comprises 16 residues. V was clipped by 0 bases and J by 5 bases, with 14 bases between them. CDR3 amino acids: CASSYSQGAGDQPQHF. CDR3 DNA: TGTGCCAGCAGTTACTCGCAAGGGGCAGGGGATCAGCCCCAGCATTTT.

This clone has just one count. V gene TRBV18 combines with J gene TRBJ2-5; weak D call: TRBD1 (5 bases). The CDR3 length is 15 residues. Germline CDR1 reads KGHSH; CDR2 reads LQKENI. Trimming shortened V by 1 base and J by 3 bases, and 12 bases separated the two germline ends. The CDR3 coding sequence is TGTGCCAGCTCACCACAGGGGCAAGGGAAAGAGACCCAGTACTTC. Protein: CASSPQGQGKETQYF.

The rearrangement links TRBV7-2 to TRBJ1-2; 7 nucleotides line up with TRBD1. The ends lost 1 base at V and 4 bases at J; junction bases unmatched: 12. Germline lookup yields CDR1 SGHTA and CDR2 FQGNSA. The CDR3 is made up of 17 amino acids. DNA for the CDR3: TGTGCCAGCAGCTTAGTTGGCCCTGGGACAGCGAGCTATGGCTACACCTTC. This encodes CASSLVGPGTASYGYTF.

This clone was detected a few times. The CDR3 DNA reads as TGCGCCAGCAGTTCCTGGGGGAACACTGAAGCTTTCTTT. Residues: CASSSWGNTEAFF. The chain carries TRBV10-1 and TRBJ1-1; D ambiguous. Germline V gene lookup returns CDR1 WNHNN and CDR2 SYGVQD (reference sequence). The V and J ends lost 5 bases and 1 base respectively, with 8 bases between them. The CDR3 consists of 13 residues.